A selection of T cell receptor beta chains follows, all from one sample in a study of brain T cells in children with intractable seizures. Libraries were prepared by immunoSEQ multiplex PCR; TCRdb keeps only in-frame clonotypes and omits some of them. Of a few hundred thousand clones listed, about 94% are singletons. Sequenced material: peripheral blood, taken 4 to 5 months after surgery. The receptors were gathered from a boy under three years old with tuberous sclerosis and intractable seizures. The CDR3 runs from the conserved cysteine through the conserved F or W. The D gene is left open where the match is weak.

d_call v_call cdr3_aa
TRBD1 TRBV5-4 CASSLGTGGPNYGYTF
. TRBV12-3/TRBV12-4 CASSLGLPDTQYF
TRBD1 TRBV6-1 CASSEVPTGSHQPQHF
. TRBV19 CASSIGFRGGNIQYF
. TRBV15 CATSLQVNTEAFF
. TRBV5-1 CASTIGGSYNEQFF
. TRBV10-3 CAISESGTKNYGYTF
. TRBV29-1 CSVEHYEQYF
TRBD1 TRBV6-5 CASSYEGTGPTDTQYF
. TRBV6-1 CASSGEYGPGEGQPQHF
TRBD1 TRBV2 CASSEHGQGVNSNQPQHF
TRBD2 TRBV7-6 CASSSRTSETDTQYF
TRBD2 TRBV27 CASIPTGTSMYNEQFF
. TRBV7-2 CASSLEGRLTPYEQYF
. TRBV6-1 CASSEASLTGEQYF
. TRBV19 CASRITGRADYGYTF
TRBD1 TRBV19 CASSHQPGQGSYEQYF
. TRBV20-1 CSASGVLSYEQYF
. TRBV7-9 CASSSLLFGMETQYF
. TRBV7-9 CAPTGQSAGNEQFF
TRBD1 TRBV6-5 CASSYPGQGGTEAFF
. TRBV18 CASSVQGTTEAFF
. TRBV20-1 CSARVSGEQYF
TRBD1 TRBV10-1 CASSGDRGRETQYF
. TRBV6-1 CASSDLERPPGYTF
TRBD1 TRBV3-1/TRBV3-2 CASSLDRGLVIEAFF
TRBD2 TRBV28 CASKAGGGTDTQYF
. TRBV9 CASSVGRQTYEQYF
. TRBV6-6 CASSYGGLLQETQYF
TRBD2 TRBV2 CASRRGGAGTDTQYF